Following are 7 T cell receptor beta chains from one sample sequenced in a study of tumor and adjacent non-tumor tissue in lung cancer. The library came from three nested PCR rounds adapted from ARM-PCR protocols. TCRdb passed the multiplex PCR reads through MiXCR, listing each CDR3 protein once. The repertoire includes about 86,000 distinct CDR3 sequences, more than 75% of them detected once, and just over 20% sits in the top ten. RNA was extracted from bulk tissue without any cell sorting. Distant lung tissue was collected more than 3 cm away from the tumor edge. Sequences were obtained from distant non-tumor lung tissue. The receptors were sampled from a woman in her forties or fifties with non-small cell lung cancer.

As regards this clonotype: A much larger clone lies a single base off, so this may be a read error. This chain uses TRBV20-1 with TRBJ1-5, with TRBD1 as a possible D gene (5 bases). This CDR3 has 14 residues. The V gene's germline CDR1 is DFQATT and CDR2 SNEGSKA (reference sequence). Trimming removed 8 bases at V and 6 bases at J, with 20 bases between. CDR3: CSTAQSREVQPQHF. The CDR3 DNA sequence: TGCAGTACCGCACAATCCAGGGAGGTTCAGCCCCAGCATTTT.

Details on this clonotype: The conserved closing phenylalanine or tryptophan is absent in this CDR3, likely reflecting a read error. The limits of the CDR3 on the DNA are not certain, so only TCRdb's listed CDR3 is given. The gene calls are TRBV6-2 or TRBV6-3 and TRBJ2-1; the DNA was not used to check the table's D call, TRBD1. In germline, CDR1 is MNHEY, CDR2 SVGEGT. The CDR3 sequence runs 13 residues, both termini included. The CDR3 sequence: CASSLAPYDEQFL.

J is TRBJ2-7 and V is TRBV28, with 11 bases aligning to TRBD2. CDR1 is MDHEN and CDR2 is SYDVKM in the germline V gene. The CDR3 covers 16 residues. The CDR3 sequence: CVSSPIAGGPRTEQYF. The CDR3 region has the DNA TGTGTTAGCAGTCCGATAGCGGGAGGGCCGAGGACCGAGCAGTACTTC.

Concerning this clonotype itself: One junction end does not reproduce the germline sequence, and a read error may be involved. This rearrangement joins TRBV20-1 to TRBJ2-1; 7 nucleotides line up with TRBD1. This CDR3 has 13 amino acids. The germline V gene encodes CDR1 DFQATT and CDR2 SNEGSKA (reference sequence). The CDR3 nucleotides are TGCACTGCTAGAGTGACAGGGTGTGGAGAGCAGTTCTTC. This codes for CTARVTGCGEQFF.

Regarding this clonotype: A read error is likely, as this CDR3 ends without the conserved phenylalanine or tryptophan. The chain links TRBV9 to TRBJ2-5, with D perhaps assigned TRBD1 or TRBD2 (5 bases each). Trimming removed 0 bases at V and 5 bases at J, with 17 bases between. CDR3 length: 16 amino acids. Per germline, CDR1 SGDLS and CDR2 YYNGEE. Written as DNA, the CDR3 is TGTGCCAGCAGCGTAGATGGTAGGGGAGAAGGGGAGACCCAGTACTAC. Residues: CASSVDGRGEGETQYY.

As regards this clonotype: One junction end disagrees with the germline gene, perhaps due to a read error. The chain combines TRBV12-3 or TRBV12-4 with TRBJ2-2; D is tentatively TRBD1 or TRBD2 (5 bases each). The length of the CDR3 is 15 residues. In nucleotides, the CDR3 is TGTGCCAGCTCCAGGTACAGGTCCTTCACCGGGGAGTTGTTTTTT. Its translation: CASSRYRSFTGELFF.

This clonotype was observed once. This chain connects TRBV4-1 to TRBJ2-3; the match to TRBD2 covers 12 bases. This CDR3 contains 18 residues. V shed 8 bases and J 2 bases; nucleotides not matched to a gene: 14. Germline V gene lookup returns CDR1 MGHRA and CDR2 YSYEKL. The CDR3 loop is CASCLSRLAGAVTDTQYF. The CDR3 DNA follows: TGCGCCAGCTGCCTCAGTCGACTAGCGGGAGCGGTCACAGATACGCAGTATTTT.